This T cell receptor beta chain was sequenced during a study of blood T cell repertoires in COVID-19. The V segment lost 10 bases and the J segment 0 bases; nucleotides outside the gene matches: 10. Germline-derived CDR1 and CDR2 are SGHRS and YFSETQ. The CDR3 loop spans 15 amino acids. Clones were sequenced by immunoSEQ multiplex PCR, and TCRdb holds only the in-frame ones, with some missing. Among about 210,000 clones, over 75% were seen once, and the ten largest hold about 9%. Recruitment covered roughly 22 US areas and drew participants whose ages spanned roughly 18 to 89 years. This clone was picked up one time.

The TCR was taken from a man in his forties or fifties who had recovered from COVID-19. Material for sequencing was PBMCs or T cells enriched from blood (not recorded which). This chain links TRBV5-1 with TRBJ2-3, with TRBD2 matching 8 bases. CDR3 nucleotides: TGCGCCCGTAGCGTAGCGGGGATTAGCACAGATACGCAGTATTTT. Protein product: CARSVAGISTDTQYF.